The present TCR beta chain was sequenced within a study of T cells in Graves' hyperthyroidism and ophthalmopathy. Germline lookup yields CDR1 DFQATT and CDR2 SNEGSKA (reference sequence). The V and J ends lost 7 bases and 3 bases respectively, with 13 bases between them. The CDR3 runs 13 residues. Uncontrolled infection, other autoimmune disease, pregnancy or lactation disqualified patients from enrolment. Findings and caveats of the study: Before onset, by a median of approximately 6.8 months, the model predicted ophthalmopathy.

TCR beta CDR3 regions were amplified from RNA transcripts. The HTBI set primed first-round TCR CDR3 RT-PCR. TCRdb re-analysed the multiplex PCR reads in MiXCR, keeping a single row per CDR3 protein. The sample has approximately 380,000 distinct CDR3 sequences, about 20% seen once. In this sample, this clonotype turned up many times. Antigen: not known. The clonotype was recovered from a woman aged 18 to 35 with Graves' hyperthyroidism. Specimen: blood. The chain carries TRBV20-1 and TRBJ2-4; D is unclear. Here the CDR3 DNA reads TGCAGTGTCGGGTCGGGCCTCAAAAACATTCAGTACTTC. Translating it yields CSVGSGLKNIQYF.